This T cell receptor beta chain was identified in a study of shared clonotypes between healthy human individuals. V gave up 3 bases and J gave up 0 bases, with 11 bases separating them. Germline V CDR1 and CDR2: SGDLS, YYNGEE. The CDR3 is 15 residues long. Here immunoSEQ multiplex PCR was the method, and the copy in TCRdb shows in-frame clones only, minus some. The data hold 450,000 to 500,000 clones, with approximately 82% observed a single time. Sequenced sample: PBMCs. This chain links TRBV9 with TRBJ2-3; perhaps TRBD1 as D (5 bases). The sequence was obtained from a woman aged 40 to 50 in good health. Some clones in this sample may be carry-over from other donors' samples. The CDR3: CASSGGVASTDTQYF. As DNA, the CDR3 is TGTGCCAGCAGCGGGGGCGTAGCTAGCACAGATACGCAGTATTTT.